Below are 16 T cell receptor beta chains sequenced from a single sample in a study of CD8 T cells in ankylosing spondylitis (dated by TCRdb to about 2017). Study-wide findings and limitations: Blood from ankylosing spondylitis patients appeared to be characterized by a TCR beta motif made up of several highly homologous amino acid variants.

Libraries were made using 5' RACE. The instrument was an Illumina HiSeq 2500. TCRdb trimmed public reads at Q25 via fastp, called clones via MiXCR and kept in-frame beta chains. Each entry merges the rows of one CDR3 protein and shows their most common DNA and genes. Across this sample there are about 460,000 distinct CDR3 sequences, with roughly 5% seen only once. The ten largest clones take up 3% to 4.5% of the sample. The antigens for these receptors are not known. What was sequenced was blood, either unsorted or a sorted T cell fraction (not recorded which). Receptors originate from a male donor with ankylosing spondylitis.

This clonotype was detected ten times or more. The CDR3, as DNA: TGTGCCAGCAGTTACTTGCGGGGCTCCTACAATGAGCAGTTCTTC. Its protein product is CASSYLRGSYNEQFF. The chain employs TRBV6-5 and TRBJ2-1, with a weak D call TRBD2 (6 bases). Germline V gene data show CDR1 as MNHEY and CDR2 as SVGAGI. The CDR3 loop spans 15 amino acids. V was trimmed by 1 base and J by 0 bases, leaving 7 bases between them.

This clonotype was observed many times. The chain joins TRBV20-1 to TRBJ2-7; no clear D gene. The V gene lost 4 bases and the J gene lost 2 bases, with 12 bases spanning the gap. The CDR3 runs 13 residues. Germline V CDR1 and CDR2: DFQATT, SNEGSKA (reference sequence). This chain's CDR3 is CSATGTVTYEQYF. The DNA for the CDR3 is TGCAGTGCTACCGGTACAGTGACCTACGAGCAGTACTTC.

This clonotype was observed at least ten times. The chain uses TRBV5-1 and TRBJ1-1; 9 bases are a match to TRBD1. Germline V gene sequence: CDR1 SGHRS, CDR2 YFSETQ. Unmatched junction bases numbered 8, after V lost 5 bases and J lost 0 bases. CDR3 size: 16 residues. The CDR3 sequence: CASRPGQGSLNTEAFF. The DNA for the CDR3 is TGCGCCAGCAGGCCGGGACAGGGCTCCTTGAACACTGAAGCTTTCTTT.

This clonotype was observed many times. The chain couples TRBV12-3 or TRBV12-4 to TRBJ2-1; D gene unclear. The CDR3 is 17 residues long. Trimming shortened V by 6 bases and J by 0 bases, and 18 bases separated the two germline ends. CDR3 in DNA: TGTGCCAGCAGCCGGCGGAAAATTGGAAGCTCCTACAATGAGCAGTTCTTC. Encoded protein: CASSRRKIGSSYNEQFF.

This chain joins TRBV29-1 and TRBJ1-2; 8 bases are shared with TRBD1. The CDR3 totals 15 residues. Trimming took 6 bases from V and 4 from J; bases not matched to a gene: 13. Germline CDR1 SQVTM, CDR2 ANQGSEA. CDR3 sequence reads: CSVRGPGGDFYGYTF. The CDR3 bases are TGCAGCGTCCGAGGTCCAGGGGGCGATTTCTATGGCTACACCTTC.

This clonotype was seen repeatedly, ten times or more. The rearrangement uses TRBV20-1 and TRBJ2-5, with D possibly being TRBD1 (6 bases). V was cut by 3 bases and J by 2 bases, with 19 bases left in between. This CDR3 contains 16 residues. Germline V CDR1 and CDR2: DFQATT, SNEGSKA (reference sequence). The DNA for the CDR3 is TGCAGTGCTAGGGGGGTCCTGGGACAAATGCAAGAGACCCAGTACTTC. Its translation is CSARGVLGQMQETQYF.

This clonotype was seen repeatedly, ten times or more. The rearrangement joins TRBV20-1 to TRBJ1-1; D gene uncertain. The CDR3 contains 15 residues. V gave up 0 bases and J gave up 1 base, with 12 bases separating them. Looked up from germline, CDR1 is DFQATT and CDR2 is SNEGSKA (reference sequence). The chain's CDR3 is CSARDAGGANTEAFF. CDR3 bases: TGCAGTGCTAGAGATGCGGGAGGAGCGAACACTGAAGCTTTCTTT.

This clonotype was detected many times. The chain recombines TRBV20-1 with TRBJ2-7, with no clear D. Looked up from germline, CDR1 is DFQATT and CDR2 is SNEGSKA (reference sequence). The CDR3 has 13 amino acids. The V gene lost 3 bases and the J gene lost 5 bases, with 14 bases spanning the gap. Here the CDR3 reads CSASGSGLNEQYF. The CDR3 DNA sequence: TGCAGTGCTAGTGGTTCCGGGTTGAACGAGCAGTACTTC.

This clonotype has at least ten counts. The gene calls are TRBV4-3 and TRBJ1-5, with D maybe TRBD1 (6 bases). The CDR3 spans 16 residues. Germline V gene sequence: CDR1 LGHNA, CDR2 YSLEER. The V gene lost 1 base and the J gene lost 3 bases, with 13 bases spanning the gap. The CDR3 region is CASSQVIGGNNQPQHF. The DNA for the CDR3 is TGCGCCAGCAGCCAAGTGATTGGGGGCAACAATCAGCCCCAGCATTTT.

This clonotype has a count of ten or more. The rearrangement uses TRBV20-1 and TRBJ2-7; 7 bases line up with TRBD2. After removal of 2 bases from V and 6 bases from J, the junction contained 7 bases not matched to a gene. Germline CDR1 and CDR2: DFQATT and SNEGSKA (reference sequence). This CDR3 is 13 amino acids long. Written as DNA, the CDR3 is TGCAGTGCTAGAAGGGCGGGAGCGTCCGAGCAGTACTTC. It translates to CSARRAGASEQYF.

This clonotype was counted many times. The chain links TRBV6-2 or TRBV6-3 to TRBJ1-2, with 8 bases aligning to TRBD1. V lost 1 base to trimming and J lost 6 bases; unmatched junction nucleotides: 7. Germline assignment: CDR1 MNHEY and CDR2 SVGEGT. The CDR3 sequence is 15 residues long. CDR3 nucleotides: TGTGCCAGCAGTTACTGGCCCGGGACAGGAGATGGCTACACCTTC. It codes for CASSYWPGTGDGYTF.

This clonotype was seen repeatedly, ten times or more. V and J are TRBV5-1 and TRBJ2-1, with 10 bases that match TRBD2. V was clipped by 3 bases and J by 0 bases; unmatched bases: 6. The CDR3 sequence is 17 residues long. CDR1 and CDR2 (germline): SGHRS, YFSETQ. CDR3 region: CASSSLAGASSYNEQFF. CDR3 in DNA: TGCGCCAGCAGCTCGCTAGCGGGGGCGAGCTCCTACAATGAGCAGTTCTTC.

This clonotype was seen repeatedly, ten times or more. V is TRBV5-1 and J is TRBJ2-7, with D unresolved. CDR1 and CDR2 from the germline V gene are SGHRS and YFSETQ. The CDR3 covers 12 residues. The germline V and J ends were trimmed by 2 bases and 5 bases, with 8 bases remaining between them. The CDR3 sequence is CASSFNLHEQYF. The CDR3 DNA sequence: TGCGCCAGCAGCTTCAACTTACACGAGCAGTACTTC.

This clonotype was counted at least ten times. The chain has TRBV7-9 and TRBJ1-1; perhaps TRBD1 as D (5 bases). V was cut by 2 bases and J by 5 bases, with 9 bases left in between. The CDR3 has 13 residues. Germline assignment: CDR1 SEHNR and CDR2 FQNEAQ (reference sequence). DNA for the CDR3: TGTGCCAGCAGCTTAAAGGGGAAAACTGAAGCTTTCTTT. This encodes CASSLKGKTEAFF.

Details on this clonotype: A single base separates this from a much larger clone, so it may be a read error. The chain employs TRBV5-1 and TRBJ2-7, with D possibly TRBD1 on 5 matching bases. Germline CDR1 SGHRS, CDR2 YFSETQ. The CDR3 is 16 residues long. The CDR3 DNA reads TGCACCAGCACCCTACGGCGTCAGGGTGGTTCCTACGAGCAGTACTTC. Amino acids: CTSTLRRQGGSYEQYF.

This clonotype occurred many times. V usage is TRBV5-1 and J usage is TRBJ2-7; no reliable D call. The V gene lost 4 bases and the J gene lost 2 bases, with 13 bases spanning the gap. The CDR3 runs to 14 residues. Germline V lookup: CDR1 SGHRS, CDR2 YFSETQ. In DNA, the CDR3 is TGCGCCAGCAGCCCCGACACTAATACCTACGAGCAGTACTTC. This codes for CASSPDTNTYEQYF.